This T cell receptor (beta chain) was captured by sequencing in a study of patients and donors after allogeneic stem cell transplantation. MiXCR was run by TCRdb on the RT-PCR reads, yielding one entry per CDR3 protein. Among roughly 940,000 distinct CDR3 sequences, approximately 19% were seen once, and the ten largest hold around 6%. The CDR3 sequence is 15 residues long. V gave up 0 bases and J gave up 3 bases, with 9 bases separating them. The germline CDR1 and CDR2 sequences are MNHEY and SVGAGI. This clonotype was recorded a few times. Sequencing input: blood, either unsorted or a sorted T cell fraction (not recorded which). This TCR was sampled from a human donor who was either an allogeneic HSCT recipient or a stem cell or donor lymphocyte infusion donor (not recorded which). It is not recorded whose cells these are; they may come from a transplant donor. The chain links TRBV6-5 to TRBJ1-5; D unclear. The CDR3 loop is CASSYSPGNNQPQHF. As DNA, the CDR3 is TGTGCCAGCAGTTACTCGCCCGGGAACAATCAGCCCCAGCATTTT.